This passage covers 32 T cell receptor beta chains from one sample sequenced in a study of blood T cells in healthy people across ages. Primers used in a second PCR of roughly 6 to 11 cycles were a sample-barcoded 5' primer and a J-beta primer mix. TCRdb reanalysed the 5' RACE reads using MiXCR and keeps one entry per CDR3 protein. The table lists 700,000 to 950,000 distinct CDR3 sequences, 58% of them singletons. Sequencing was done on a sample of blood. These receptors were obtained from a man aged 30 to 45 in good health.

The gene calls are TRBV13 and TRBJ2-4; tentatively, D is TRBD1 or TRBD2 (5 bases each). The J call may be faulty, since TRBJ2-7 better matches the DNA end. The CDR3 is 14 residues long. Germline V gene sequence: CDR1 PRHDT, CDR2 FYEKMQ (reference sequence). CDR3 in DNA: TGTGCCAGCAGCCGGGGACCAGGGTTTAACGAGCAGTACTTC. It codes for CASSRGPGFNEQYF.

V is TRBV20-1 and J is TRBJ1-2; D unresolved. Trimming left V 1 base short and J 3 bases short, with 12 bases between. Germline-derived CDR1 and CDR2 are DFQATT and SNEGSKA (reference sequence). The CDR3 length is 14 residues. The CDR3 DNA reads TGCAGTGCTAGAGGATGGGGTGAGGACTATGGCTACACCTTC. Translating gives CSARGWGEDYGYTF.

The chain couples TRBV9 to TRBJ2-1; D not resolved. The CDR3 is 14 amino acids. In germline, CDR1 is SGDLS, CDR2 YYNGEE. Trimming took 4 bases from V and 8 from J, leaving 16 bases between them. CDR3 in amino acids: CASSSRMGKDEQFF. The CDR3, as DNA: TGTGCCAGCAGCTCCCGGATGGGTAAGGATGAGCAGTTCTTC.

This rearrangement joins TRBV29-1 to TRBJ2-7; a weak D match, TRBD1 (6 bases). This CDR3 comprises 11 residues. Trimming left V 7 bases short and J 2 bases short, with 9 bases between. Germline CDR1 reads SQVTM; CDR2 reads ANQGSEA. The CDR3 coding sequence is TGCAGCGCCGGACAGACCTACGAGCAGTACTTC. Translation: CSAGQTYEQYF.

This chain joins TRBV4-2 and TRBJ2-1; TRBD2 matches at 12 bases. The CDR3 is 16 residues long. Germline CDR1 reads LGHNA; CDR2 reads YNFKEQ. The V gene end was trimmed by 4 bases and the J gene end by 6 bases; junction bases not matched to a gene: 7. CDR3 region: CASSLRLAGVPNEQFF. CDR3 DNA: TGTGCCAGCAGCCTCAGACTAGCGGGAGTACCCAATGAGCAGTTCTTC.

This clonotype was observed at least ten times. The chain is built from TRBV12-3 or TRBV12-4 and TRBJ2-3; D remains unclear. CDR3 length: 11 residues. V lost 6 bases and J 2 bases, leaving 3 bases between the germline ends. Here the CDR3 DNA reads TGTGCCAGCAGCTTCACAGATACGCAGTATTTT. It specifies CASSFTDTQYF.

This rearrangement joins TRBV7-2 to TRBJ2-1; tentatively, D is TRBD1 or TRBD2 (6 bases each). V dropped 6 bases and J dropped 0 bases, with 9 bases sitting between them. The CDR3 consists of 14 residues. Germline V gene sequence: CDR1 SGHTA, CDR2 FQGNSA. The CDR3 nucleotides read TGTGCCAGCAGTACGGGGGCCTCCTACAATGAGCAGTTCTTC. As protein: CASSTGASYNEQFF.

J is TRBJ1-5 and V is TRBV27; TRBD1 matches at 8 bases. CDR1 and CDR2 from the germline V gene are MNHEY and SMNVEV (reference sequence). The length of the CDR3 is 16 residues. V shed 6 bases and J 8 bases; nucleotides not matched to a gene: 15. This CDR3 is CASRETPGQGGEPQHF. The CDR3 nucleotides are TGTGCCAGCAGGGAGACTCCAGGACAGGGTGGGGAGCCCCAGCATTTT.

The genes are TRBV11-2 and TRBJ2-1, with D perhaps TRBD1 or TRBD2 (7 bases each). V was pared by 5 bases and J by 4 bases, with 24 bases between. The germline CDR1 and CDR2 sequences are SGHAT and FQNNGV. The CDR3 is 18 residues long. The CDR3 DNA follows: TGTGCCAGCAGCGCCAGGGACAGCCTACGGGGGGCTTACAATGAGCAGTTCTTC. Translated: CASSARDSLRGAYNEQFF.

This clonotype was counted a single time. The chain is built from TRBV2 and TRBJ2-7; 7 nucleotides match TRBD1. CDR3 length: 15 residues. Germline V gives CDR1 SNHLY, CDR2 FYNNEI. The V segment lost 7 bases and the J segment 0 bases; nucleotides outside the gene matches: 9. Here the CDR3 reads CASTRGQTSSYEQYF. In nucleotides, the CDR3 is TGTGCCAGCACCCGGGGACAGACCAGCTCCTACGAGCAGTACTTC.

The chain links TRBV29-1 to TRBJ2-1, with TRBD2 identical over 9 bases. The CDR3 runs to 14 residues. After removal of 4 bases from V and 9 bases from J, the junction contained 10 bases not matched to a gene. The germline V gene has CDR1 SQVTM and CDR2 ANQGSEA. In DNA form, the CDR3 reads TGCAGCGTTGGTATTGGCGGGAGGGCGGGTGAGCAGTTCTTC. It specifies CSVGIGGRAGEQFF.

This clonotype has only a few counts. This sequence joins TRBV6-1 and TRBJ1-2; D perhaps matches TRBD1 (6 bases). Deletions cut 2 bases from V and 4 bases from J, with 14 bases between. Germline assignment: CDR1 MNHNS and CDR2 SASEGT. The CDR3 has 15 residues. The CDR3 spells CASSEQGNGGYGYTF. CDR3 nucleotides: TGTGCCAGCAGTGAACAGGGGAACGGGGGCTATGGCTACACCTTC.

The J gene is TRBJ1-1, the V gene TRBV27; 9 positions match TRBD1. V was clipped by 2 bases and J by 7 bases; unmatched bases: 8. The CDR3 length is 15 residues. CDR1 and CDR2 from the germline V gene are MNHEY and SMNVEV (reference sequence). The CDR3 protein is CASSLITGGSGEAFF. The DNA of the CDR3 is TGTGCCAGCAGTTTAATCACAGGGGGCAGCGGTGAAGCTTTCTTT.

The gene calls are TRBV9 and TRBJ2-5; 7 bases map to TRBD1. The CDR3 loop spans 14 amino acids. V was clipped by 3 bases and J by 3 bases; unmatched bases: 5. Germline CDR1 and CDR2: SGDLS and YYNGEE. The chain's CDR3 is CASSGRQGEETQYF. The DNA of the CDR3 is TGTGCCAGCAGCGGTAGGCAGGGGGAAGAGACCCAGTACTTC.

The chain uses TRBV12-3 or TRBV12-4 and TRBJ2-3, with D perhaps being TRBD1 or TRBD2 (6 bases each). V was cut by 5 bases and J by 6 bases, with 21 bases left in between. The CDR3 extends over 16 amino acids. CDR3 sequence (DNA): TGTGCCAGCAGTCTCCCGGGACTCAGGGGAGCGGATACGCAGTATTTT. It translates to CASSLPGLRGADTQYF.

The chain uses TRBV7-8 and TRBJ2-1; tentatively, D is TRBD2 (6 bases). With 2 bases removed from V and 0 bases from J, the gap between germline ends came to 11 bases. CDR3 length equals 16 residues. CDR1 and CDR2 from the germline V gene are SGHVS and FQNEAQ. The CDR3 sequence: CASSLLRGSSYNEQFF. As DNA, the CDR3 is TGTGCCAGCAGCTTATTACGGGGGAGCTCCTACAATGAGCAGTTCTTC.

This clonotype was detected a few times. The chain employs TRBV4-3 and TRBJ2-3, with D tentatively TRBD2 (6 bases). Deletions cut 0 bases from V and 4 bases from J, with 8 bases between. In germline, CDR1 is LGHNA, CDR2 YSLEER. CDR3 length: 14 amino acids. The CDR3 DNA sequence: TGCGCCAGCAGCCAAGATGGGGACTCAGATACGCAGTATTTT. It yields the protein CASSQDGDSDTQYF.

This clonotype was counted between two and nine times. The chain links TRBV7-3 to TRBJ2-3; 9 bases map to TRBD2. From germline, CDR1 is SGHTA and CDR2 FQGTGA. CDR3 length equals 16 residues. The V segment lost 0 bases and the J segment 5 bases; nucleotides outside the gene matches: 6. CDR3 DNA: TGTGCCAGCAGCTTAACCCCAGCGGGAGGAGGAGATACGCAGTATTTT. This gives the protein CASSLTPAGGGDTQYF.

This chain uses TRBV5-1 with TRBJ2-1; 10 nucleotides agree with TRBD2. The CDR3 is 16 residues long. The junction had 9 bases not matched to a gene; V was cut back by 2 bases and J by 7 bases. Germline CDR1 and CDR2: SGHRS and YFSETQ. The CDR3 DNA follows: TGCGCCAGCAGCTTATGGAGCGGGGGGGCGATAAATGAGCAGTTCTTC. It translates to CASSLWSGGAINEQFF.

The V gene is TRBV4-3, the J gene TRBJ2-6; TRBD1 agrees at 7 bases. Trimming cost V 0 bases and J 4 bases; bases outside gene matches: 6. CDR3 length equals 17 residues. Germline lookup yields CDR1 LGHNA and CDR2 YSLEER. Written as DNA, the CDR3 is TGCGCCAGCAGCCAAGAACGACAGGGACCCGGGGCCAACGTCCTGACTTTC. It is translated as CASSQERQGPGANVLTF.

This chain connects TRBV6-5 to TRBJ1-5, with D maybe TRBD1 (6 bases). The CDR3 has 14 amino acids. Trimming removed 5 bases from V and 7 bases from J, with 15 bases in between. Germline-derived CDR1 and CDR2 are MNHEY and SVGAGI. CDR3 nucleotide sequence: TGTGCCAGCAGTCGCTCAGGGGTTGGCCAGCCCCAGCATTTT. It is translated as CASSRSGVGQPQHF.

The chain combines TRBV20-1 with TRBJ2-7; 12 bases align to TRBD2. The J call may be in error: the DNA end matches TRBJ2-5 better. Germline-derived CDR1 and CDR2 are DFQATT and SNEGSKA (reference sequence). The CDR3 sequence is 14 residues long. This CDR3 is CSAPSGGEQETQYF. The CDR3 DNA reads TGCAGTGCTCCTAGCGGGGGGGAGCAGGAGACCCAGTACTTC.

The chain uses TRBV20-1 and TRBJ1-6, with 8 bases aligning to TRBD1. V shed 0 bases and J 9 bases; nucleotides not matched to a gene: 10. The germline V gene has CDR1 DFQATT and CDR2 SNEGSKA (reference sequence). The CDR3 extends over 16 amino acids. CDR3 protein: CSARDGQGYTGSPLHF. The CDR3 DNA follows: TGCAGTGCTAGAGACGGACAGGGATATACTGGTTCACCCCTCCACTTT.

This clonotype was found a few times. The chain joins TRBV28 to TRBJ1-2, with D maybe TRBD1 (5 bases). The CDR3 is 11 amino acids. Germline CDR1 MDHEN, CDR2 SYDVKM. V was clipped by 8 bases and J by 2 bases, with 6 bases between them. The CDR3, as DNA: TGTGCCAGCGAGGGGAACTATGGCTACACCTTC. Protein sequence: CASEGNYGYTF.

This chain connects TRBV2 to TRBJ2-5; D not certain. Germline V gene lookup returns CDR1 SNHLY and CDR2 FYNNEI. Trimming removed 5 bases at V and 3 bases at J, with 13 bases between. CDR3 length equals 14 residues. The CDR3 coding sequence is TGTGCCAGCAGTCCCCGAGCGACCGAAGAGACCCAGTACTTC. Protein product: CASSPRATEETQYF.

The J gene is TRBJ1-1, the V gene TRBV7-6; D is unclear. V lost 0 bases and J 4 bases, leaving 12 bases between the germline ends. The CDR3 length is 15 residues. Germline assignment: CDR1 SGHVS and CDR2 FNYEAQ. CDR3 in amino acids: CASSLANGLGTEAFF. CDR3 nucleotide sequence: TGTGCCAGCAGCTTAGCGAACGGGTTGGGCACTGAAGCTTTCTTT.

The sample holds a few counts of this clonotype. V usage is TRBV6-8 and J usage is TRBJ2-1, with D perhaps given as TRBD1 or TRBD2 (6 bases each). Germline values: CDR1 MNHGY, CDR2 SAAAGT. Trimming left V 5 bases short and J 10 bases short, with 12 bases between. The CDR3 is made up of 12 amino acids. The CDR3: CASSRGAGEQFF. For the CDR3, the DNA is TGTGCCAGCAGTAGGGGGGCGGGGGAGCAGTTCTTC.

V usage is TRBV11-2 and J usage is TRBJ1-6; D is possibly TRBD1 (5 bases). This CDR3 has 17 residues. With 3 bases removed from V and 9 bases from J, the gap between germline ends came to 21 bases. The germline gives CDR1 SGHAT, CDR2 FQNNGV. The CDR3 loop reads CASSLRPGTDSSSPLHF. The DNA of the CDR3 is TGTGCCAGCAGCTTGAGACCCGGGACGGACTCATCTTCACCCCTCCACTTT.

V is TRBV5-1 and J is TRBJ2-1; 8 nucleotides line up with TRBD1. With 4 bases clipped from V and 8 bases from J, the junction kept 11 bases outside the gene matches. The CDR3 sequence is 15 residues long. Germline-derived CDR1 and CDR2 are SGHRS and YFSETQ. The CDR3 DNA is TGCGCCAGCAGCCCGGGACAGGTTAGGTACGATGAGCAGTTCTTC. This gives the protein CASSPGQVRYDEQFF.

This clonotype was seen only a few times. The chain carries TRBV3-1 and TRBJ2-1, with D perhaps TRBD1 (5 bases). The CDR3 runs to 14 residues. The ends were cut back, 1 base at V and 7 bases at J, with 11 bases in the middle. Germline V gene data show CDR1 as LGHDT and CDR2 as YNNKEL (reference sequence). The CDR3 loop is CASSQGPYRNEQFF. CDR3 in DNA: TGTGCCAGCAGCCAAGGCCCCTACAGGAATGAGCAGTTCTTC.

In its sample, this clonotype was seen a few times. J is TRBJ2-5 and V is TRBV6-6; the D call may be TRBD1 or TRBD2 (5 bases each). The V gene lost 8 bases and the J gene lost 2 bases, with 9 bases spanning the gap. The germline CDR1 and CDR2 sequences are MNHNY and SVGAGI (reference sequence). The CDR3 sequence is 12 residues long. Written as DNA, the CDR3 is TGTGCCAGCTCGGGACCTCAAGAGACCCAGTACTTC. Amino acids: CASSGPQETQYF.

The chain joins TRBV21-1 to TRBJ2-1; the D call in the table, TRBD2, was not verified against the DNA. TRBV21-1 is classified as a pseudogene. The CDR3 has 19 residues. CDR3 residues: CASSEKLAGEDWGYNEQFF. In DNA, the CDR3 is TGTGCCAGCAGCGAAAAACTAGCGGGAGAGGATTGGGGTTACAATGAGCAGTTCTTC.